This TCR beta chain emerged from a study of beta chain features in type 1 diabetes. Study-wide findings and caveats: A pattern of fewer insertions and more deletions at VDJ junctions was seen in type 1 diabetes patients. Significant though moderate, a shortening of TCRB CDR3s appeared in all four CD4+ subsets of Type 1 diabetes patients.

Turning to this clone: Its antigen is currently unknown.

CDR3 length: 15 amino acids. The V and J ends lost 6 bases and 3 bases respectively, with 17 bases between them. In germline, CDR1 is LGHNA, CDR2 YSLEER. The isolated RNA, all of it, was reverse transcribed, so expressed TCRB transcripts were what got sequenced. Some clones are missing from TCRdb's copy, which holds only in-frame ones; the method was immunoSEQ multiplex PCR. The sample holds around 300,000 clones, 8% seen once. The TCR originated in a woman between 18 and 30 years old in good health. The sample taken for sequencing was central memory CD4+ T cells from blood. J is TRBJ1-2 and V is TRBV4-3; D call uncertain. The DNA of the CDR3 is TGCGCCAGCAGGCGCCAGCTCCAGGTTGACTATGGCTACACCTTC. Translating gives CASRRQLQVDYGYTF.